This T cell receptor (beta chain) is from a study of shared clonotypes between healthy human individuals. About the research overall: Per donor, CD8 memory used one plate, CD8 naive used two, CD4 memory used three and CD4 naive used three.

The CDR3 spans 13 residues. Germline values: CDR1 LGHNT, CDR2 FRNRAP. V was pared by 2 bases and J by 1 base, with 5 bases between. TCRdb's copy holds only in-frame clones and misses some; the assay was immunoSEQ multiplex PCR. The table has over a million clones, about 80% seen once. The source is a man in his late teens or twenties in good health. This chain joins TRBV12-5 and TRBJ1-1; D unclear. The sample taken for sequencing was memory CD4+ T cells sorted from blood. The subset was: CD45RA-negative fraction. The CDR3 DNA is TGTGCTAGTGGTTTGTGGGAGAACACTGAAGCTTTCTTT. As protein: CASGLWENTEAFF.